Included here is one T cell receptor beta chain sequence, with context. As yet, its antigen is unknown. The data were taken from a study of response to subunit inactivated influenza vaccine. TCRdb fed the RT-PCR reads into MiXCR, producing one record per CDR3 protein. The sample carries 450,000 to 600,000 distinct CDR3 sequences, around 7.7% recorded once. The CDR3 is made up of 18 amino acids. In germline, CDR1 is MDHEN, CDR2 SYDVKM. Trimming removed 7 bases from V and 0 bases from J, with 22 bases in between. Findings and limits, study-wide: After each seasonal influenza vaccination, few new T cells are recruited, the authors suggested.

The TCR sequence derives from a man between 50 and 75 years old who received an inactivated influenza vaccine. The gene calls are TRBV28 and TRBJ2-4; D is perhaps TRBD1 (6 bases). Sequenced material: PBMCs from blood, taken about 24 months after vaccination. Here the CDR3 DNA reads TGTGCCAGCACCCGTTATGGGGGCGCAGGATTAGCCAAAAACATTCAGTACTTC. Translated: CASTRYGGAGLAKNIQYF.